The TCR beta chain under discussion was sequenced for a study of siplizumab effects on memory and regulatory T cells. Germline lookup yields CDR1 MGHRA and CDR2 YSYEKL. Trimming stripped 11 bases from V and 0 bases from J, with 9 bases between. This CDR3 has 12 residues. Worth noting for this clone: The antigen is undetermined.

Broader study findings: Siplizumab significantly lowered the alloreactive sequences that could be traced to unstimulated CD4+ memory cells. A minor fraction of alloreactive clones, and no more, mapped to unstimulated subsets.

TCRdb's copy holds only in-frame clones and misses some; the assay was immunoSEQ multiplex PCR. This repertoire shows more than 10,000 clones, less than 40% found once; its top ten account for 9.5% to 13%. Researchers cocultured the mixed lymphocyte reaction cells at 37°C for less than 7 days. The TCR originated in a human donor in good health; the cells came from an allogeneic mixed lymphocyte reaction. V is TRBV4-1 and J is TRBJ2-3; D is uncertain. Material: CFSE-low (dividing) CD8+ T cells sorted from an allogeneic mixed lymphocyte reaction. CDR3 nucleotide sequence: TGCGCCCCTCCTACTAGCACAGATACGCAGTATTTT. Translation: CAPPTSTDTQYF.